One T cell receptor (beta chain) is described in this entry. The antigen remains undetermined. The data originate from a study of stem cell transplantation in POMP-related autoinflammatory disease. Study-level information: Defective thymoproteasomes were hypothesized to impair CD8+ T-cell positive selection.

This CDR3 has 15 amino acids. Germline V gene sequence: CDR1 LNHDA, CDR2 SQIVND (reference sequence). Losses at the gene ends were 5 bases for V and 5 bases for J; bases not matched to a gene: 10. TCRdb's table, derived via immunoSEQ multiplex PCR, lists solely in-frame clones and lacks some. This table holds some 70,000 clones, approximately 90% found once. Study-level findings and limits: PRAID patients trended toward lower TRB diversity and higher clonality in all analyzed T-cell subsets. Unique TRB V-J gene pairings were limited in number in patients with PRAID.

The TCR was taken from a human patient with POMP-related autoinflammation and immune dysregulation (PRAID). Some T cells may be supplied by the graft donor. The sequences come from CD4+ T cells from PBMCs, collected after stem cell transplantation. The chain uses TRBV19 and TRBJ1-1; 8 bases agree with TRBD1. The DNA for the CDR3 is TGTGCCAGTAGTGCCAGGACAGGGACGGTGACTGAAGCTTTCTTT. It encodes CASSARTGTVTEAFF.